What follows are 21 T cell receptor beta chains derived from one specimen sequenced in a study of technical replicates of blood from a handful of donors. Method: immunoSEQ multiplex PCR; TCRdb's copy keeps in-frame clones and lacks some. The table records about 89,000 clones, just under 95% of them present only once. Specimen: T cells isolated from PBMCs. The source of these receptors is a human donor in good health.

As concerns this clone: The same CDR3 can be traced to other DNA sequences in this sample. The CDR3 sequence is CASSLTGDTEAFF. The DNA for the CDR3 is TGCGCCAGCAGCTTGACAGGGGACACTGAAGCTTTCTTT. This chain connects TRBV5-1 to TRBJ1-1; 7 nucleotides align to TRBD1. Germline V CDR1 and CDR2: SGHRS, YFSETQ. V shed 1 base, J shed 3 bases, and the junction held 0 bases outside the gene matches. CDR3 length equals 13 residues.

The chain carries TRBV7-6 and TRBJ2-3, with 7 bases fitting TRBD2. This CDR3 contains 15 residues. J lost 8 bases, V lost 7 bases, and 15 bases had no gene match. CDR1 is SGHVS, CDR2 FNYEAQ, per germline. The CDR3, as DNA: TGTGCCAGCACCCCCCAATTGGGGGGGGACCCTACGCAGTATTTT. Translated: CASTPQLGGDPTQYF.

In regard to this clone: This specimen includes other DNA sequences encoding the same CDR3. The CDR3 reads CASSIFGGRQETQYF. The CDR3 DNA is TGTGCCAGTAGTATTTTCGGGGGAAGACAAGAGACCCAGTACTTC. The gene calls are TRBV19 and TRBJ2-5; D perhaps matches TRBD2 (6 bases). Germline V gives CDR1 LNHDA, CDR2 SQIVND (reference sequence). V lost 3 bases to trimming and J lost 2 bases, with 13 bases between them. This CDR3 region has 15 residues.

The chain has TRBV29-1 and TRBJ1-3; 10 bases match TRBD1. CDR3 size: 19 residues. With V trimmed by 6 bases and J by 1 base, 18 bases remained unmatched. Germline V gene lookup returns CDR1 SQVTM and CDR2 ANQGSEA. DNA for the CDR3: TGCAGCGTCGGAACCGGGACAGGGGACTGGGGGGTTTCTGGAAACACCATATATTTT. Translating it yields CSVGTGTGDWGVSGNTIYF.

The V and J genes are TRBV15 and TRBJ2-1, with 13 bases that match TRBD2. The length of the CDR3 is 20 residues. Germline CDR1 LNHNV, CDR2 YYDKDF (reference sequence). The junction had 11 bases not matched to a gene; V was cut back by 0 bases and J by 3 bases. The CDR3 sequence is CATSRDRGLAGASLYNEQFF. The DNA for the CDR3 is TGTGCCACCAGCAGAGATCGCGGACTAGCGGGAGCTTCGCTCTACAATGAGCAGTTCTTC.

The genes are TRBV7-9 and TRBJ1-3, with D unclear. In germline, CDR1 is SEHNR, CDR2 FQNEAQ (reference sequence). The ends were cut back, 5 bases at V and 4 bases at J, with 12 bases in the middle. CDR3 length: 14 residues. The CDR3 spells CASSDDTGGNTIYF. The CDR3 DNA reads as TGTGCCAGCAGCGACGACACGGGAGGAAACACCATATATTTT. Looking up the rest from reference TRBV7-9 and TRBJ1-3 gives the full variable domain: DTGVSQNPRHKITKRGQNVTFRCDPISEHNRLYWYRQTLGQGPEFLTYFQNEAQLEKSRLLSDRFSAERPKGSFSTLEIQRTEQGDSAMYLCASSDDTGGNTIYFGEGSWLTVV.

The chain employs TRBV5-6 and TRBJ1-1, with TRBD1 matching over 10 bases. The germline CDR1 and CDR2 sequences are SGHDT and YYEEEE. Trimming at V came to 4 bases and at J to 4 bases, leaving 7 bases not matched to a gene. The CDR3 extends over 15 amino acids. CDR3 region: CASSVSGTGVTEAFF. CDR3 nucleotide sequence: TGTGCCAGCAGCGTATCCGGGACAGGGGTCACTGAAGCTTTCTTT. The full variable domain, rest sourced from reference TRBV5-6 and TRBJ1-1, is DAGVTQSPTHLIKTRGQQVTLRCSPKSGHDTVSWYQQALGQGPQFIFQYYEEEERQRGNFPDRFSGHQFPNYSSELNVNALLLGDSALYLCASSVSGTGVTEAFFGQGTRLTVV.

The chain uses TRBV5-1 and TRBJ1-1; D perhaps matches TRBD1 (6 bases). Germline V gene data show CDR1 as SGHRS and CDR2 as YFSETQ. The CDR3 has 14 residues. The V end lost 2 bases, the J end lost 1 base, and 9 bases lay between the germline ends. The CDR3, as DNA: TGCGCCAGCAGCTTAGTACAGGGGAACACTGAAGCTTTCTTT. Its translation is CASSLVQGNTEAFF. The entire variable domain, with the rest obtained from reference TRBV5-1 and TRBJ1-1, is as follows: KAGVTQTPRYLIKTRGQQVTLSCSPISGHRSVSWYQQTPGQGLQFLFEYFSETQRNKGNFPGRFSGRQFSNSRSEMNVSTLELGDSALYLCASSLVQGNTEAFFGQGTRLTVV.

The chain has TRBV2 and TRBJ2-7; 11 bases match TRBD1. The CDR3 extends over 12 amino acids. CDR1 is SNHLY and CDR2 is FYNNEI in the germline V gene. V shed 6 bases, J shed 5 bases, and the junction held 0 bases outside the gene matches. In nucleotides, the CDR3 is TGTGCCAGCAGGGGACAGGGGGACGAGCAGTACTTC. Residues: CASRGQGDEQYF. Based on the CDR3 plus reference TRBV2 and TRBJ2-7, the full variable domain is EPEVTQTPSHQVTQMGQEVILRCVPISNHLYFYWYRQILGQKVEFLVSFYNNEISEKSEIFDDQFSVERPDGSNFTLKIRSTKLEDSAMYFCASRGQGDEQYFGPGTRLTVT.

The chain couples TRBV5-1 to TRBJ2-5; tentative D call: TRBD2 (6 bases). The CDR3 totals 18 residues. V lost 7 bases, J lost 5 bases, and 30 bases lay in between. Germline assignment: CDR1 SGHRS and CDR2 YFSETQ. CDR3 protein: CASGQVASETPGVETQYF. Here the CDR3 DNA reads TGCGCCAGCGGTCAGGTTGCTAGCGAGACACCCGGGGTGGAGACCCAGTACTTC.

The rearrangement joins TRBV30 to TRBJ1-2; 10 nucleotides line up with TRBD1. The CDR3 is 14 residues long. V lost 4 bases to trimming and J lost 3 bases; unmatched junction nucleotides: 5. Germline assignment: CDR1 GTSNPN and CDR2 SVGIG (reference sequence). This chain's CDR3 is CAWTPGTGDYGYTF. Here the CDR3 DNA reads TGTGCCTGGACACCCGGGACAGGGGACTATGGCTACACCTTC.

This chain connects TRBV5-1 to TRBJ2-1; TRBD2 agrees at 8 bases. CDR1 SGHRS and CDR2 YFSETQ come from the germline V gene. The CDR3 is 16 amino acids. V shed 0 bases and J 4 bases; nucleotides not matched to a gene: 6. The CDR3 coding sequence is TGCGCCAGCAGCTTGGACCGGGAGGGAAATTACAATGAGCAGTTCTTC. As protein: CASSLDREGNYNEQFF.

V usage is TRBV29-1 and J usage is TRBJ2-3, with D unresolved. Germline CDR1 reads SQVTM; CDR2 reads ANQGSEA. The CDR3 runs 15 residues. Trimming removed 3 bases at V and 0 bases at J, with 13 bases between. CDR3 in amino acids: CSVDNYRTSTDTQYF. In DNA form, the CDR3 reads TGCAGCGTTGACAACTATCGCACTAGCACAGATACGCAGTATTTT.

The rearrangement links TRBV10-3 to TRBJ2-7; 10 nucleotides match TRBD1. The CDR3 is 16 residues long. The junction had 7 bases not matched to a gene; V was cut back by 4 bases and J by 1 base. Germline CDR1 and CDR2: ENHRY and SYGVKD. The CDR3 DNA reads as TGTGCCATCAGTGCCTCGGGGGGACAGGGGTCCTACGAGCAGTACTTC. Its translation is CAISASGGQGSYEQYF.

The J gene is TRBJ1-2, the V gene TRBV19; D possibly corresponds to TRBD1 (5 bases). This CDR3 is built from 13 residues. V was shortened by 8 bases and J by 0 bases, with 10 bases between the two germline ends. Per germline, CDR1 LNHDA and CDR2 SQIVND (reference sequence). The chain's CDR3 is CASWGDSNYGYTF. The CDR3 bases are TGTGCCAGTTGGGGGGACTCTAACTATGGCTACACCTTC.

The chain employs TRBV28 and TRBJ2-1; 7 bases are shared with TRBD1. The CDR3 has 16 amino acids. With V trimmed by 4 bases and J by 5 bases, 11 bases remained unmatched. Germline V lookup: CDR1 MDHEN, CDR2 SYDVKM. CDR3 amino acids: CASSSPILQGNNEQFF. In nucleotides, the CDR3 is TGTGCCAGCAGTTCCCCTATTCTACAGGGGAACAATGAGCAGTTCTTC.

The DNA of the CDR3 is TGTGCCAGCATCCTGACAGGGGGCTCTGAGCAGTACTTC. Protein product: CASILTGGSEQYF. The V call is TRBV2, the J call TRBJ2-7; 10 bases fit TRBD1. The CDR3 contains 13 residues. Trimming took 7 bases from V and 7 from J; bases not matched to a gene: 7. In germline, CDR1 is SNHLY, CDR2 FYNNEI.

The chain carries TRBV7-9 and TRBJ2-5; D may be TRBD1 (5 bases). Germline V CDR1 and CDR2: SEHNR, FQNEAQ (reference sequence). The V and J ends lost 10 bases and 5 bases respectively, with 17 bases between them. The CDR3 runs to 13 residues. The CDR3 region has the DNA TGTGCCACCAACTCCAGGGCTGGGGAGACCCAGTACTTC. Its translation: CATNSRAGETQYF.

The chain has TRBV4-2 and TRBJ2-5, with TRBD1 as a possible D gene (5 bases). V lost 1 base and J 0 bases, leaving 15 bases between the germline ends. Germline V CDR1 and CDR2: LGHNA, YNFKEQ. The CDR3 length is 17 residues. The CDR3 sequence is CASSQGGWTLDQETQYF. As DNA, the CDR3 is TGTGCCAGCAGCCAAGGGGGCTGGACGCTTGACCAAGAGACCCAGTACTTC.

The J gene is TRBJ2-7, the V gene TRBV5-4; 9 nucleotides align to TRBD2. Germline V gives CDR1 SGHNT, CDR2 YYREEE (reference sequence). The CDR3 has 13 residues. The J segment lost 7 bases and the V segment lost 6 bases, leaving 8 bases of the junction unmatched. The CDR3 protein is CASKKREDSEQYF. Here the CDR3 DNA reads TGTGCCAGCAAGAAGCGGGAGGACTCGGAGCAGTACTTC.

The chain carries TRBV13 and TRBJ2-2; 10 bases map to TRBD2. Germline V lookup: CDR1 PRHDT, CDR2 FYEKMQ (reference sequence). The V segment lost 5 bases and the J segment 2 bases; nucleotides outside the gene matches: 5. This CDR3 contains 16 residues. CDR3 nucleotide sequence: TGTGCCAGCAGCCCACGGACTAGCGGAAACACCGGGGAGCTGTTTTTT. Its translation is CASSPRTSGNTGELFF.